Following are 12 T cell receptor beta chains from one sample sequenced in a study of response to subunit inactivated influenza vaccine. Each CDR3 protein is one row after TCRdb ran MiXCR on the RT-PCR reads. Seen here are roughly 710,000 distinct CDR3 sequences, 12% to 15% observed once, and the top ten hold 6% to 9.5%. The source was PBMCs from blood, collected around two weeks before vaccination. The source of these receptors is a man aged 50 to 60 who received an inactivated influenza vaccine.

The J gene is TRBJ2-1, the V gene TRBV18; D possibly corresponds to TRBD1 (6 bases). Trimming removed 2 bases from V and 1 base from J, with 9 bases in between. The CDR3 spans 15 residues. The V gene's germline CDR1 is KGHSH and CDR2 LQKENI. CDR3 DNA: TGTGCCAGCTCACCAAAGACAGGTTCCTACAATGAGCAGTTCTTC. It translates to CASSPKTGSYNEQFF. The entire variable domain, with the rest obtained from reference TRBV18 and TRBJ2-1, is as follows: NAGVMQNPRHLVRRRGQEARLRCSPMKGHSHVYWYRQLPEEGLKFMVYLQKENIIDESGMPKERFSAEFPKEGPSILRIQQVVRGDSAAYFCASSPKTGSYNEQFFGPGTRLTVL.

The sample holds many counts of this clonotype. This chain links TRBV24-1 with TRBJ2-5; TRBD1 matches 8 bases. J was trimmed by 5 bases and V by 3 bases; bases with no gene match: 7. The CDR3 spans 15 residues. Germline V gene data show CDR1 as KGHDR and CDR2 as SFDVKD. The CDR3 loop is CATSDGQGPRETQYF. The CDR3, as DNA: TGTGCCACCAGTGATGGACAGGGTCCTCGGGAGACCCAGTACTTC.

V and J are TRBV11-2 and TRBJ1-1, with 8 bases matching TRBD1. The CDR3 has 17 residues. Germline lookup yields CDR1 SGHAT and CDR2 FQNNGV. J lost 1 base, V lost 3 bases, and 10 bases had no gene match. CDR3 protein: CASSFGRGRGGNTEAFF. CDR3 DNA sequence: TGTGCCAGCAGCTTTGGCAGGGGGCGCGGGGGGAACACTGAAGCTTTCTTT.

This clonotype was seen more than once but under ten times. V gene TRBV28 combines with J gene TRBJ2-6; 8 nucleotides agree with TRBD2. The trim removed 2 bases at V and 0 bases at J, leaving 12 bases unmatched. CDR3 length: 20 amino acids. Germline V gene sequence: CDR1 MDHEN, CDR2 SYDVKM. The CDR3 coding sequence is TGTGCCAGCAGTTTAACCGGGTCACTAGCGGCCAGCTCTGGGGCCAACGTCCTGACTTTC. Its protein is CASSLTGSLAASSGANVLTF.

This clonotype occurred a few times. The chain is built from TRBV20-1 and TRBJ2-5; possibly TRBD1 or TRBD2 for D (5 bases each). V dropped 1 base and J dropped 4 bases, with 13 bases sitting between them. The germline V gene encodes CDR1 DFQATT and CDR2 SNEGSKA (reference sequence). The length of the CDR3 is 14 residues. CDR3 sequence reads: CSARGQTRGETQYF. CDR3 nucleotide sequence: TGCAGTGCTAGAGGACAGACGAGGGGAGAGACCCAGTACTTC.

This clonotype was found a few times. V and J are TRBV5-6 and TRBJ2-2; the D is unclear. The CDR3 sequence is 13 residues long. The V end was cut by 0 bases, the J end by 6 bases, with 6 bases between. The germline V gene has CDR1 SGHDT and CDR2 YYEEEE. The CDR3 DNA reads TGTGCCAGCAGCTTGGGGGCGCCCGGGGAGCTGTTTTTT. Translating it yields CASSLGAPGELFF.

The gene calls are TRBV21-1 and TRBJ2-3. TRBV21-1 is annotated as a pseudogene. The CDR3 has 14 residues. CDR3 protein: CASSKRSSTDTQYF. CDR3 sequence (DNA): TGTGCCAGCAGCAAGAGGAGTAGCACAGATACGCAGTATTTT.

This clonotype was counted between two and nine times. The rearrangement joins TRBV28 to TRBJ2-7; weak D call: TRBD1 (6 bases). V gave up 3 bases and J gave up 5 bases, with 20 bases separating them. CDR3 size: 16 residues. Germline V gene lookup returns CDR1 MDHEN and CDR2 SYDVKM. CDR3 coding DNA: TGTGCCAGCAGTTTTTGGGTTGAATCAGGGGTCGACGAGCAGTACTTC. Protein: CASSFWVESGVDEQYF.

This clonotype was detected only a few times. The chain links TRBV4-2 to TRBJ2-3; 13 bases are a match to TRBD2. The V gene end was trimmed by 4 bases and the J gene end by 1 base; junction bases not matched to a gene: 20. The CDR3 totals 22 residues. Germline-derived CDR1 and CDR2 are LGHNA and YNFKEQ. The chain's CDR3 is CASSPGLAGAFPKGDRTDTQYF. The CDR3 bases are TGTGCCAGCAGCCCCGGACTAGCGGGAGCGTTCCCCAAAGGGGACCGCACAGATACGCAGTATTTT.

This clonotype was observed a few times. The J gene is TRBJ2-4, the V gene TRBV28, with a weak D call TRBD1 (7 bases). Per germline, CDR1 MDHEN and CDR2 SYDVKM. The germline V and J ends were trimmed by 1 base and 4 bases, with 14 bases remaining between them. The CDR3 loop spans 16 amino acids. CDR3 bases: TGTGCCAGCAGTTTATCAGGCAGGGGGGCAAAAAACATTCAGTACTTC. It specifies CASSLSGRGAKNIQYF.

This clonotype came up a few times. This sequence joins TRBV10-3 and TRBJ2-1; no definite D call. Germline V CDR1 and CDR2: ENHRY, SYGVKD. The length of the CDR3 is 16 residues. The V and J ends lost 0 bases and 2 bases respectively, with 11 bases between them. CDR3 protein: CAISESAGPTYNEQFF. The CDR3 bases are TGTGCCATCAGTGAGTCTGCCGGACCTACCTACAATGAGCAGTTCTTC.

This clonotype has a handful of counts. This rearrangement joins TRBV6-4 to TRBJ1-5, with TRBD1 matching 7 bases. V shed 6 bases and J 4 bases; nucleotides not matched to a gene: 9. Germline CDR1 is MRHNA and CDR2 is SNTAGT. The CDR3 totals 15 residues. CDR3 loop: CASSPSTGENQPQHF. The CDR3 DNA reads as TGTGCCAGCAGCCCCTCTACAGGGGAGAATCAGCCCCAGCATTTT.